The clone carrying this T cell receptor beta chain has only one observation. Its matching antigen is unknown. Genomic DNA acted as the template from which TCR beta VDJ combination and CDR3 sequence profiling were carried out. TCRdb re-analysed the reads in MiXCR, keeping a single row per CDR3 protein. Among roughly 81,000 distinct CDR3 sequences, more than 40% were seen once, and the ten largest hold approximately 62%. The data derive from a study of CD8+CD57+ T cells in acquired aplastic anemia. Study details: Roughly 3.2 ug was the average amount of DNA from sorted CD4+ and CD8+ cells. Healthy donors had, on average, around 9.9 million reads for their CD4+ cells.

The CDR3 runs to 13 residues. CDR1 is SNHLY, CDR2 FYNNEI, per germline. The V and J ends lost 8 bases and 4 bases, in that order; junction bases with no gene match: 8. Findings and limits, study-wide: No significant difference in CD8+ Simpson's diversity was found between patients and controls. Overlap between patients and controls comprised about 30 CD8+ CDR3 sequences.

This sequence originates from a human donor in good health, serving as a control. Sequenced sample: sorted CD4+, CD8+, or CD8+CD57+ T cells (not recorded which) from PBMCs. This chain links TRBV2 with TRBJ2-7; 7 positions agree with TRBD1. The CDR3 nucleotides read TGTGCCAGCGACACAGGGGTTATATACGAGCAGTACTTC. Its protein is CASDTGVIYEQYF.